A selection of T cell receptor beta chains follows, all from one sample in a study of T cell changes during pregnancy in multiple sclerosis. The protocol was immunoSEQ multiplex PCR, while the TCRdb copy is restricted to in-frame clones and leaves out a portion. The sample carries tens of thousands of clones, about 89% recorded once. Sample: CD8+ T cells from peripheral blood mononuclear cells, taken in the second trimester of pregnancy. The receptors derive from a female donor with multiple sclerosis, enrolled in a pregnancy study. Each CDR3 is given with its conserved first and last residue. A D gene is named only where the DNA matches it firmly. The listing skips clone size in some rows; elsewhere it reads once, few, many or a size class.

size | J | V | length | D | CDR3 | DNA
. | TRBJ2-1 | TRBV5-1 | 14 | TRBD2 | CASSDSGSRNEQFF | TGCGCCAGCAGCGATAGCGGGAGTAGAAATGAGCAGTTCTTC
. | TRBJ1-5 | TRBV27 | 13 | . | CASSLYLHQPQHF | TGTGCCAGCAGTTTATATCTACATCAGCCCCAGCATTTT
. | TRBJ2-5 | TRBV5-1 | 17 | TRBD2 | CASHTNSGREEKETQYF | TGCGCCAGCCACACTAATAGCGGGAGGGAGGAGAAAGAGACCCAGTACTTC
. | TRBJ2-3 | TRBV7-3 | 14 | . | CASSPMGGGDTQYF | TGTGCCAGCAGCCCCATGGGAGGGGGAGATACGCAGTATTTT
. | TRBJ1-1 | TRBV28 | 13 | . | CASGTTGITEAFF | TGTGCCAGCGGGACTACGGGCATCACTGAAGCTTTCTTT
many | TRBJ2-2 | TRBV30 | 13 | . | CAWTDIGAGELFF | TGTGCCTGGACGGATATCGGGGCCGGGGAGCTGTTTTTT
. | TRBJ2-7 | TRBV4-2 | 15 | TRBD1 | CASSQGQGLSYEQYF | TGTGCCAGCAGCCAAGGACAGGGGTTATCCTACGAGCAGTACTTC
. | TRBJ2-2 | TRBV7-9 | 15 | TRBD1 | CASIRAGGSDGELFF | TGTGCCAGCATCCGTGCAGGGGGTTCCGACGGGGAGCTGTTTTTT
once | TRBJ1-2 | TRBV6-1 | 10 | . | CASINEGYTF | TGTGCCAGCATTAATGAGGGCTACACCTTC
. | TRBJ1-5 | TRBV29-1 | 19 | TRBD1 | CSVDRLMWTGNYSNQPQHF | TGCAGCGTTGATCGACTTATGTGGACAGGCAATTATAGCAATCAGCCCCAGCATTTT
. | TRBJ2-3 | TRBV14 | 15 | TRBD2 | CASSQVAGVGDTQYF | TGTGCCAGCAGCCAAGTGGCGGGAGTAGGGGATACGCAGTATTTT
. | TRBJ2-7 | TRBV5-1 | 13 | . | CASSWTVGREQYF | TGCGCCAGCAGCTGGACAGTGGGGAGAGAGCAGTACTTC
. | TRBJ2-7 | TRBV27 | 14 | TRBD2 | CASSLASGSYEQYF | TGTGCCAGCAGTTTAGCTAGCGGGAGCTACGAGCAGTACTTC
few | TRBJ1-1 | TRBV25-1 | 12 | . | CASSVGQTEAFF | TGTGCCAGCAGCGTCGGACAGACTGAAGCTTTCTTT
. | TRBJ1-2 | TRBV6-1 | 17 | TRBD1 | CASSGPGTGTGGYGYTF | TGTGCCAGCAGTGGTCCCGGGACAGGGACCGGCGGCTATGGCTACACCTTC
. | TRBJ1-1 | TRBV6-4 | 14 | . | CASKIEATNTEAFF | TGTGCCAGCAAGATAGAAGCGACGAACACTGAAGCTTTCTTT
once | TRBJ2-7 | TRBV19 | 15 | . | CASSRGRGFRLEQYF | TGTGCCAGTAGTAGGGGCAGGGGTTTTAGACTCGAGCAGTACTTC
. | TRBJ2-7 | TRBV7-9 | 15 | . | CASSFTQVSSYEQYF | TGTGCCAGCAGCTTTACACAGGTTAGCTCCTACGAGCAGTACTTC
. | TRBJ2-7 | TRBV28 | 17 | TRBD2 | CASSLFGERLALYEQYF | TGTGCCAGCAGTTTATTCGGGGAGAGACTAGCCCTCTACGAGCAGTACTTC
. | TRBJ2-3 | TRBV5-5 | 14 | . | CASRLAQGTDTQYF | TGTGCCAGCAGATTGGCCCAGGGGACAGATACGCAGTATTTT
. | TRBJ2-7 | TRBV10-3 | 14 | . | CAISELNSPGEQYF | TGTGCCATCAGTGAGTTAAATAGTCCGGGTGAGCAGTACTTC
once | TRBJ2-3 | TRBV6-5 | 15 | TRBD2 | CASSKTSGSTDTQYF | TGTGCCAGCAGTAAGACTAGCGGAAGCACAGATACGCAGTATTTT
. | TRBJ2-5 | TRBV7-9 | 16 | . | CASSLAIKGFRETQYF | TGTGCCAGCAGCTTAGCGATCAAGGGGTTCCGAGAGACCCAGTACTTC
. | TRBJ1-4 | TRBV5-1 | 14 | TRBD1 | CASSWTGANEKLFF | TGCGCCAGCAGCTGGACAGGAGCTAATGAAAAACTGTTTTTT
. | TRBJ1-2 | TRBV4-3 | 14 | TRBD1 | CASSQDYRGQGYTF | TGCGCCAGCAGCCAAGATTACAGGGGGCAGGGCTACACCTTC
few | TRBJ2-3 | TRBV27 | 15 | TRBD2 | CASSHPGLGADTQYF | TGTGCCAGCAGTCACCCGGGACTAGGGGCGGATACGCAGTATTTT
. | TRBJ1-4 | TRBV28 | 12 | . | CASTLRGEKLFF | TGTGCCAGCACCCTAAGGGGGGAAAAACTGTTTTTT
. | TRBJ2-5 | TRBV11-3 | 13 | . | CASSTRQPETQYF | TGTGCCAGCAGCACCCGACAGCCAGAGACCCAGTACTTC
. | TRBJ2-7 | TRBV19 | 13 | . | CASSWDTVREQYF | TGTGCCAGTAGTTGGGACACCGTCCGCGAGCAGTACTTC
. | TRBJ2-3 | TRBV9 | 15 | TRBD2 | CASSVSGRRTDTQYF | TGTGCCAGCAGCGTGAGCGGGAGGAGAACAGATACGCAGTATTTT
. | TRBJ1-5 | TRBV4-1 | 16 | TRBD1 | CASSQDQGTGFEPQHF | TGCGCCAGCAGCCAAGATCAAGGGACAGGGTTTGAGCCCCAGCATTTT
. | TRBJ2-2 | TRBV15 | 15 | TRBD1 | CATSTGTGDTGELFF | TGTGCCACCAGCACAGGGACAGGAGACACCGGGGAGCTGTTTTTT
. | TRBJ1-1 | TRBV28 | 14 | TRBD1 | CASSWTGRSTEAFF | TGTGCCAGCAGTTGGACAGGGAGAAGCACTGAAGCTTTCTTT
few | TRBJ1-1 | TRBV19 | 13 | . | CASSSGGSAEAFF | TGTGCCAGTAGTTCAGGTGGGAGCGCTGAAGCTTTCTTT
. | TRBJ2-3 | TRBV19 | 13 | . | CASSWEANFRRTF | TGTGCCAGTAGTTGGGAGGCCAACTTCAGGAGGACTTTT
once | TRBJ2-4 | TRBV14 | 16 | TRBD1 | CASSETTGTEKNIQYF | TGTGCCAGCAGCGAAACAACCGGGACAGAGAAAAACATTCAGTACTTC
. | TRBJ1-5 | TRBV5-6 | 15 | TRBD1 | CASSLQGLGDQPQHF | TGTGCCAGCAGCTTACAGGGGCTCGGAGATCAGCCCCAGCATTTT
once | TRBJ2-1 | TRBV6-5 | 15 | TRBD2 | CASSHGLAGYNEQFF | TGTGCCAGCAGTCACGGACTAGCGGGGTACAATGAGCAGTTCTTC
. | TRBJ2-4 | TRBV6-6 | 16 | TRBD1 | CASSYYGQGAADIQYF | TGTGCCAGCAGTTACTACGGACAGGGGGCTGCGGACATTCAGTACTTC
. | TRBJ2-7 | TRBV4-1 | 15 | . | CASSDRDKSSFEQYF | TGCGCCAGCAGCGACCGGGACAAGAGTAGTTTCGAGCAGTACTTC
. | TRBJ2-3 | TRBV14 | 14 | TRBD2 | CASSLRLAPDTQYF | TGTGCCAGCAGCCTGCGACTAGCCCCAGATACGCAGTATTTT
. | TRBJ2-7 | TRBV27 | 13 | TRBD2 | CASSLGGLAEQYF | TGTGCCAGCAGTTTAGGGGGACTAGCGGAGCAGTACTTC
. | TRBJ1-1 | TRBV27 | 13 | . | CASSLSYGTEAFF | TGTGCCAGCAGTTTATCGTACGGCACTGAAGCTTTCTTT
. | TRBJ1-2 | TRBV4-2 | 16 | TRBD1 | CASSQGGLDRGRGYTF | TGTGCCAGCAGCCAAGGGGGGTTGGACAGGGGTCGGGGCTACACCTTC
. | TRBJ1-4 | TRBV6-5 | 13 | . | CASSYVRNEKLFF | TGTGCCAGCAGTTACGTCCGGAATGAAAAACTGTTTTTT
once | TRBJ2-1 | TRBV4-3 | 17 | TRBD2 | CASSQDRLAAFYNEQFF | TGCGCCAGCAGCCAAGACCGACTAGCGGCATTTTACAATGAGCAGTTCTTC
. | TRBJ2-5 | TRBV4-2 | 16 | . | CASSQDLASGGGTQYF | TGTGCCAGCAGCCAAGATTTGGCTAGTGGTGGCGGGACCCAGTACTTC
. | TRBJ2-5 | TRBV7-3 | 18 | TRBD2 | CASSFIVEAGEQQETQYF | TGTGCCAGCAGCTTCATCGTCGAAGCGGGAGAACAACAAGAGACCCAGTACTTC
. | TRBJ2-1 | TRBV5-1 | 13 | TRBD2 | CASGTGGPNEQFF | TGCGCCAGCGGAACGGGGGGACCCAATGAGCAGTTCTTC
. | TRBJ1-4 | TRBV21-1 | 18 | . | CASSKVQGQRGKNEKLFF | TGTGCCAGCAGCAAGGTGCAGGGCCAGAGGGGGAAGAATGAAAAACTGTTTTTT
. | TRBJ2-1 | TRBV4-1 | 15 | . | CASSQDRAASNEQFF | TGCGCCAGCAGCCAAGATCGAGCAGCGTCCAATGAGCAGTTCTTC
. | TRBJ2-1 | TRBV19 | 14 | . | CASSPRTPWDEQFF | TGTGCCAGTAGTCCGAGGACACCTTGGGATGAGCAGTTCTTC
once | TRBJ1-1 | TRBV5-1 | 13 | . | CASSEEGDTEAFF | TGCGCCAGCAGCGAAGAGGGGGACACTGAAGCTTTCTTT
. | TRBJ2-1 | TRBV4-2 | 13 | . | CASSQETGNEQFF | TGTGCCAGCAGCCAAGAGACGGGAAATGAGCAGTTCTTC
. | TRBJ2-4 | TRBV5-1 | 14 | . | CASSFVAGKNIQYF | TGCGCCAGCAGCTTCGTGGCAGGGAAAAACATTCAGTACTTC
. | TRBJ2-1 | TRBV27 | 12 | . | CASSFLDSEQFF | TGTGCCAGCAGTTTTCTAGATTCTGAGCAGTTCTTC
. | TRBJ2-7 | TRBV10-3 | 17 | TRBD2 | CAISPPGGEEKSYEQYF | TGTGCCATCAGTCCCCCGGGGGGGGAGGAAAAATCCTACGAGCAGTACTTC
. | TRBJ2-1 | TRBV7-9 | 15 | . | CASSSAGSSYNEQFF | TGTGCCAGCAGCTCGGCGGGTAGCTCCTACAATGAGCAGTTCTTC
once | TRBJ1-1 | TRBV5-1 | 15 | TRBD1 | CASSLGQGANTEAFF | TGCGCCAGCAGCTTAGGACAGGGGGCGAACACTGAAGCTTTCTTT
. | TRBJ2-3 | TRBV19 | 14 | . | CASSFGLNTDTQYF | TGTGCCAGTAGTTTCGGACTAAACACAGATACGCAGTATTTT